Listed below are T cell receptor beta chains from one sample, sequenced in a study of regulatory and conventional T cells in breast cancer. MiXCR, run by TCRdb on the PCR reads, gives a single entry per CDR3 protein. This table has 10,000 or so distinct CDR3 sequences, about 32% appearing once. Specimen: conventional T cells from blood. Receptors originate from a male donor in good health. Each CDR3 is given with its conserved first and last residue. Each record gives: D gene, clone size, CDR3 length, J gene, V gene, CDR3 DNA, CDR3 protein. A D gene is named only where the DNA matches it firmly. Some rows have no size entry. The others give once, few or many, or a class for an expanded clone.

>NA|NA|12|TRBJ1-1|TRBV7-2
TGTGCCAGCAGCTTCGTTCGGGGTGAAGCTTTCTTT
CASSFVRGEAFF
>TRBD2|once|12|TRBJ2-1|TRBV20-1
TGCAGCCAGCGGGGGTTTAACAATGAGCAGTTCTTC
CSQRGFNNEQFF
>NA|NA|18|TRBJ1-6|TRBV5-6
TGTGCCAGCAGCTCGCTTGGGGGTTTAAGCTCCTATAATTCACCCCTCCACTTT
CASSSLGGLSSYNSPLHF
>NA|NA|13|TRBJ2-7|TRBV4-2
TGTGCCAGCAGCCAAGAGCTCTGGGACCCTAAGAACTTC
CASSQELWDPKNF
>TRBD1|few|14|TRBJ2-7|TRBV7-2
TGTGCCAGCAGCTTATACAGGGGGTATAGGGAGCAGTACTTC
CASSLYRGYREQYF
>NA|NA|14|TRBJ1-5|TRBV7-9
TGTGCCAGCAGCTCCGGGGGTATAGGTCAGCCCCAGCATTTT
CASSSGGIGQPQHF
>NA|NA|15|TRBJ2-3|TRBV5-1
TGCGCCAGCAGCTTCTCCGGGCCCCTCACAGATACGCAGTATTTT
CASSFSGPLTDTQYF
>TRBD1|medium-sized|13|TRBJ1-6|TRBV2
TGTGCCAGCAGTGGACAGGGGAATTCACCCCTCCACTTT
CASSGQGNSPLHF
>TRBD1|NA|14|TRBJ1-4|TRBV7-9
TGTGCCAGCAGCCGACAGGGTTCTAATGAAAAACTGTTTTTT
CASSRQGSNEKLFF
>NA|NA|13|TRBJ2-7|TRBV14
TGTGCCAGCAGCCGCGGACTGGGCTACGAGCAGTACTTC
CASSRGLGYEQYF
>TRBD1|NA|16|TRBJ1-3|TRBV6-1
TGTGCCAGCAGCCACCCATACAGGGGGCCGGGAAACACCATATATTTT
CASSHPYRGPGNTIYF
>NA|few|13|TRBJ1-1|TRBV7-2
TGTGCCAGCAGCTTTGGGGGTTACACTGAAGCTTTCTTT
CASSFGGYTEAFF
>NA|NA|16|TRBJ2-7|TRBV7-9
TGTGCCAGCAGCTTAGCTTTCTACGGGATATCCTACGAGCAGTACTTC
CASSLAFYGISYEQYF
>TRBD1|NA|16|TRBJ2-1|TRBV24-1
TGTGCCACCAGTGATTCCCCCGGGACAGGGGCTTATGAGCAGTTCTTC
CATSDSPGTGAYEQFF